These T cell receptor beta chains were read from a single sample in a study of blood T cell repertoires in COVID-19. The protocol was immunoSEQ multiplex PCR, while the TCRdb copy is restricted to in-frame clones and leaves out a portion. The sample comprises about 120,000 clones, about 89% of which are singletons, and roughly 30% rests with the top ten. Sequenced input: peripheral blood. These receptors originate from a woman in her 70s with acute or convalescent COVID-19. Both conserved end residues are trimmed from each CDR3. Fields, in order: V gene, J gene, clone size, CDR3 protein. Clone size is not always given. Where it is, it says once, few, many or a class for expanded clones.

TRBV3-1/TRBV3-2,TRBJ1-4,once,ASSQAAGTGANEKLF
TRBV4-1,TRBJ1-1,NA,ASSQPNRADTEAF
TRBV27,TRBJ1-6,NA,ASSRTGARPLH
TRBV28,TRBJ1-1,NA,ASSPGQGALTEAF
TRBV4-1,TRBJ2-5,NA,ASSQVFRETQY
TRBV19,TRBJ1-5,NA,ASSVQGVQSNQPQH
TRBV15,TRBJ1-5,NA,ATSRDKGANQPQH
TRBV10-3,TRBJ2-7,NA,AIRRQGVRYEQY
TRBV28,TRBJ1-6,NA,ASWTVLYNSPLH
TRBV5-1,TRBJ2-7,NA,ASTSGRQGNEQY
TRBV7-2,TRBJ2-7,NA,ASSLGGGLYEQY
TRBV28,TRBJ1-5,NA,ASSLLAGGQPQH
TRBV5-1,TRBJ1-5,NA,ASSLAPGDGQPQH
TRBV4-1,TRBJ2-2,once,ASSRTSGGRGGELF
TRBV15,TRBJ1-4,NA,ATSRVGGSEKLF
TRBV7-7,TRBJ2-5,NA,ASSPAGGLLEETQY
TRBV12-3/TRBV12-4,TRBJ2-1,NA,ASGTGGNEQF
TRBV5-1,TRBJ2-2,NA,ASSLQNTGELF
TRBV7-8,TRBJ2-7,few,ASTARTGGHEQY
TRBV24-1,TRBJ2-1,NA,ATSGAGWDSSSYNEQF
TRBV6-5,TRBJ2-7,NA,ASMGTGALYEQY
TRBV5-1,TRBJ1-2,once,ASGARDYGYT
TRBV10-1,TRBJ2-3,once,ASSDNTAGGLTDTQY
TRBV7-9,TRBJ1-5,NA,ASSSGQGLSQPQH
TRBV24-1,TRBJ2-7,once,ATSKPRGRPAYEQY
TRBV6-6,TRBJ1-1,NA,ASSTQGFRNTEAF
TRBV5-4,TRBJ1-4,NA,ASSAGAGGAQGENEKLF
TRBV2,TRBJ1-2,NA,ANQFGTGVRYT
TRBV27,TRBJ1-5,NA,ASSLLGTGDQPQH
TRBV7-8,TRBJ1-6,once,ASSLVGTSGYNSPLH
TRBV9,TRBJ1-2,NA,ASSPSGGGFYGYT